The clone carrying this TCR beta chain was counted a single time. Original data processing: It was from reference gene primer amplification that nucleated cell counts were estimated. Clones were read by immunoSEQ multiplex PCR, and TCRdb kept only the in-frame ones, dropping some. For V, J and clone size, that table is used; D and trimming come from the DNA. The repertoire holds 100,000 or so clones, with around 86% as singletons. Which cohort a participant joined came from the clinical history participants gave. The length of the CDR3 is 15 residues. With 4 bases clipped from V and 1 base from J, the junction kept 6 bases outside the gene matches. Germline V gene lookup returns CDR1 LGHDT and CDR2 YNNKEL (reference sequence). This entry comes from a study of blood T cell repertoires in COVID-19. Background on the study: Acute-phase and convalescent COVID-19 samples originated in the United States, Italy and Spain. T cells, B-cell-depleted T cells, or PBMCs provided the cDNA or gDNA that served as material.

Sequencing input: PBMCs or T cells enriched from blood (not recorded which). The chain recombines TRBV3-1 (or the pseudogene TRBV3-2) with TRBJ1-2; 7 bases are shared with TRBD1. This receptor was taken from a woman aged 50 to 65 who had recovered from COVID-19. The CDR3 nucleotides read TGTGCCAGCAGCCCTCGTAACAGGGGTAACTATGGCTACACCTTC. Encoded protein: CASSPRNRGNYGYTF.